Listed below are T cell receptor beta chains from one sample, sequenced in a study of T cell repertoires in cytomegalovirus infection. Antigens of these TCRs are unknown. TCRdb itself ran the reads through MiXCR, one entry per CDR3 protein. This table has roughly 170,000 distinct CDR3 sequences, about 20% appearing once. Sequences were derived from CD8+ T cells from cultured PBMCs, sampled from culture after CMV antigen stimulation. These receptors originate from a human donor in good health (CMV status not recorded). Some clones in this sample may be carry-over from other donors' samples. The CDR3 runs from the conserved cysteine through the conserved F or W. D genes are given only for firm matches. Where a row states a size, it is once, few, many or the class of an expanded clone; other rows omit it.

v_call: TRBV29-1; j_call: TRBJ1-1; d_call: NA; cdr3_length: 13; clone_size: once; cdr3_aa: CSAPGLSNTEAFF; cdr3_nt: TGCAGCGCACCGGGACTCTCGAACACTGAAGCTTTCTTT
v_call: TRBV28; j_call: TRBJ2-2; d_call: TRBD2; cdr3_length: 16; clone_size: few; cdr3_aa: CASSWGLAGPLGELFF; cdr3_nt: TGTGCCAGCAGCTGGGGACTAGCGGGGCCCCTAGGGGAGCTGTTTTTT
v_call: TRBV6-5; j_call: TRBJ2-6; d_call: NA; cdr3_length: 18; clone_size: few; cdr3_aa: CASSYKLFSGYLANVLTF; cdr3_nt: TGTGCCAGCAGTTACAAATTGTTCTCAGGGTATCTCGCCAACGTCCTGACTTTC
v_call: TRBV2; j_call: TRBJ1-1; d_call: NA; cdr3_length: 14; clone_size: once; cdr3_aa: CASSEGPTSAEAFF; cdr3_nt: TGTGCCAGCAGTGAGGGACCCACAAGCGCTGAAGCTTTCTTT
v_call: TRBV7-2; j_call: TRBJ2-7; d_call: TRBD1; cdr3_length: 14; clone_size: few; cdr3_aa: CASSPEGARAEQYF; cdr3_nt: TGTGCCAGCAGCCCAGAGGGGGCGAGGGCCGAGCAGTACTTC
v_call: TRBV5-6; j_call: TRBJ2-1; d_call: TRBD2; cdr3_length: 19; clone_size: NA; cdr3_aa: CASSFEGLAGPSSYNEQFF; cdr3_nt: TGTGCCAGCAGCTTTGAGGGGCTAGCGGGGCCTAGCTCCTACAATGAGCAGTTCTTC
v_call: TRBV6-2/TRBV6-3; j_call: TRBJ2-1; d_call: TRBD2; cdr3_length: 17; clone_size: NA; cdr3_aa: CASSYLALAGSYNEQFF; cdr3_nt: TGTGCCAGCAGTTACTTGGCACTAGCGGGGTCCTACAATGAGCAGTTCTTC
v_call: TRBV19; j_call: TRBJ1-6; d_call: NA; cdr3_length: 14; clone_size: few; cdr3_aa: CASSGSSYNSPLHF; cdr3_nt: TGTGCCAGTAGCGGGAGCTCCTATAATTCACCCCTCCACTTT
v_call: TRBV6-2/TRBV6-3; j_call: TRBJ2-7; d_call: NA; cdr3_length: 15; clone_size: many; cdr3_aa: CASSLFRASGYEQYF; cdr3_nt: TGTGCCAGCAGTTTGTTTCGGGCTTCGGGTTACGAGCAGTACTTC
v_call: TRBV12-3/TRBV12-4; j_call: TRBJ2-4; d_call: TRBD2; cdr3_length: 16; clone_size: few; cdr3_aa: CASTTEGGVAKNIQYF; cdr3_nt: TGTGCCAGCACCACCGAGGGAGGGGTAGCCAAAAACATTCAGTACTTC
v_call: TRBV7-9; j_call: TRBJ2-5; d_call: TRBD2; cdr3_length: 16; clone_size: few; cdr3_aa: CASERPSGGRQETQYF; cdr3_nt: TGTGCCAGCGAGCGACCTAGCGGGGGTAGGCAAGAGACCCAGTACTTC
v_call: TRBV6-1; j_call: TRBJ2-5; d_call: NA; cdr3_length: 19; clone_size: few; cdr3_aa: CASSEGLASTSPIGETQYF; cdr3_nt: TGTGCCAGCAGTGAAGGATTAGCGAGTACTTCGCCCATAGGGGAGACCCAGTACTTC
v_call: TRBV28; j_call: TRBJ1-5; d_call: NA; cdr3_length: 14; clone_size: NA; cdr3_aa: CASSFQGNNQPQHF; cdr3_nt: TGTGCCAGCAGTTTCCAGGGGAACAATCAGCCCCAGCATTTT